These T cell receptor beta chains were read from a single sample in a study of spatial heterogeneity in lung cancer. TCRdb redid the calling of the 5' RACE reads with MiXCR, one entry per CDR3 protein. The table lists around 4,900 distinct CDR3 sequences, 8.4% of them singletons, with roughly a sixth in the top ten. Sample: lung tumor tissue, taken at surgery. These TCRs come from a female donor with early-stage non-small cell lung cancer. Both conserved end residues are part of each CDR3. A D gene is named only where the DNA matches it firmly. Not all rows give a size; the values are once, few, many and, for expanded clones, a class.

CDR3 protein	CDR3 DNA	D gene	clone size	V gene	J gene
CASSIGTLAKNIQYF	TGCGCCAGCAGCATCGGGACCCTCGCCAAAAACATTCAGTACTTC	NA	few	TRBV5-1	TRBJ2-4
CASSIGAAGMETQYF	TGTGCCAGCAGCATAGGCGCCGCAGGGATGGAGACCCAGTACTTC	NA	medium-sized	TRBV7-9	TRBJ2-5
CSARDTEYGYTF	TGCAGTGCTAGAGACACAGAATATGGCTACACCTTC	NA	many	TRBV20-1	TRBJ1-2
CASSLPGGGGRADTQYF	TGCGCCAGCAGCCTGCCCGGAGGTGGGGGGCGGGCAGATACGCAGTATTTT	NA	NA	TRBV5-1	TRBJ2-3
CASSTTGGGSGNTIYF	TGTGCCAGCAGCACAACAGGGGGCGGCTCTGGAAACACCATATATTTT	TRBD1	few	TRBV6-6	TRBJ1-3
CSARDRAAYGYTF	TGCAGTGCTAGAGATCGGGCGGCCTATGGCTACACCTTC	NA	many	TRBV20-1	TRBJ1-2
CASSFLGTGLTQPQHF	TGTGCCAGCAGTTTTCTCGGGACAGGGTTGACTCAGCCCCAGCATTTT	TRBD1	few	TRBV27	TRBJ1-5
CASNLGRSTDTQYF	TGTGCCAGCAACTTGGGCCGAAGCACAGATACGCAGTATTTT	NA	NA	TRBV12-3/TRBV12-4	TRBJ2-3
CSAKLAGGSDTQYF	TGCAGTGCTAAACTAGCGGGGGGGTCAGATACGCAGTATTTT	TRBD2	many	TRBV20-1	TRBJ2-3
CASSSYGGSYEQYF	TGTGCCAGCAGTTCCTACGGGGGGTCCTACGAGCAGTACTTC	TRBD2	medium-sized	TRBV5-5	TRBJ2-7
CASSPQRTGGLETQYF	TGTGCCAGCAGTCCACAGAGGACAGGGGGTTTAGAGACCCAGTACTTC	TRBD1	medium-sized	TRBV28	TRBJ2-5
CSASRTSGSYEQYF	TGCAGTGCTAGTCGAACTAGCGGTTCCTACGAGCAGTACTTC	TRBD2	NA	TRBV20-1	TRBJ2-7
CASSRRSQETQYF	TGTGCCAGCAGCCGGAGGTCCCAAGAGACCCAGTACTTC	NA	medium-sized	TRBV5-5	TRBJ2-5
CASTLAGGAKNIQYF	TGTGCCAGCACCCTAGCGGGGGGCGCCAAAAACATTCAGTACTTC	TRBD2	many	TRBV7-2	TRBJ2-4
CASSQGSGTFTDTQYF	TGTGCCAGCAGCCAAGGATCCGGGACTTTCACAGATACGCAGTATTTT	NA	medium-sized	TRBV4-2	TRBJ2-3
CASTLLTKGEQYF	TGTGCCAGCACCCTTTTGACCAAGGGCGAGCAGTACTTC	NA	few	TRBV2	TRBJ2-7
CASSARQGSSGNTIYF	TGTGCCAGCAGCGCCAGACAGGGATCCTCTGGAAACACCATATATTTT	TRBD1	NA	TRBV9	TRBJ1-3
CASSTGQITGELFF	TGTGCCAGCAGCACGGGACAGATAACCGGGGAGCTGTTTTTT	TRBD1	medium-sized	TRBV7-2	TRBJ2-2
CASSLDPNTEAFF	TGTGCCAGCAGCTTGGACCCGAACACTGAAGCTTTCTTT	NA	once	TRBV11-2	TRBJ1-1
CASSPLPDSYGYTF	TGTGCCAGCAGTCCCCTCCCGGACAGCTATGGCTACACCTTC	NA	few	TRBV28	TRBJ1-2
CSVDERITDTQYF	TGCAGCGTTGACGAACGAATCACAGATACGCAGTATTTT	NA	medium-sized	TRBV29-1	TRBJ2-3